Shown below are 22 T cell receptor beta chains from a single sample sequenced in a study of T cells in Graves' hyperthyroidism and ophthalmopathy. The CDR3 regions of TCR beta were amplified from RNA transcripts. A first-round RT-PCR of the TCR CDR3 used the HTBI primer set. Each CDR3 protein is one row after TCRdb ran MiXCR on the multiplex PCR reads. Of over 300,000 distinct CDR3 sequences in the sample, approximately 14% were seen once. Sequenced: blood. These receptors were taken from a woman in her sixties with Graves' hyperthyroidism.

In its sample, this clonotype was seen many times. The chain has TRBV2 and TRBJ2-5; 11 bases are a match to TRBD2. The trim removed 4 bases at V and 2 bases at J, leaving 3 bases unmatched. This CDR3 is built from 15 residues. The germline gives CDR1 SNHLY, CDR2 FYNNEI. In DNA, the CDR3 is TGTGCCAGCAGTGGGACTAGCGGGCCACAAGAGACCCAGTACTTC. This codes for CASSGTSGPQETQYF.

This clonotype was seen a handful of times. J is TRBJ2-2 and V is TRBV4-1; D assignment may be TRBD1 or TRBD2 (5 bases each). V was trimmed by 1 base and J by 5 bases, leaving 14 bases between them. The CDR3 has 16 residues. The V gene's germline CDR1 is MGHRA and CDR2 YSYEKL. The CDR3 sequence is CASSQGDQRWTGELFF. CDR3 coding DNA: TGCGCCAGCAGCCAAGGGGACCAGCGGTGGACCGGGGAGCTGTTTTTT.

This clonotype showed up just a few times. V usage is TRBV3-1 and J usage is TRBJ1-1; TRBD1 matches at 8 bases. Germline V gene sequence: CDR1 LGHDT, CDR2 YNNKEL (reference sequence). V dropped 1 base and J dropped 12; count of bases not matched to a gene: 13. The CDR3 loop spans 15 amino acids. CDR3: CASSQAPGQAFGTFF. The CDR3 bases are TGTGCCAGCAGCCAAGCTCCGGGACAGGCCTTCGGAACTTTCTTT. The full variable domain, with the rest looked up from reference TRBV3-1 and TRBJ1-1, is DTAVSQTPKYLVTQMGNDKSIKCEQNLGHDTMYWYKQDSKKFLKIMFSYNNKELIINETVPNRFSPKSPDKAHLNLHINSLELGDSAVYFCASSQAPGQAFGTFFGQGTRLTVV.

There are many counts of this clonotype. The V gene is TRBV7-9, the J gene TRBJ2-3; D not resolved. V dropped 5 bases and J dropped 2 bases, with 8 bases sitting between them. Germline values: CDR1 SEHNR, CDR2 FQNEAQ (reference sequence). The CDR3 has 13 residues. The CDR3 coding sequence is TGTGCCAGCAGCGCCAGAAACACAGATACGCAGTATTTT. Its protein product is CASSARNTDTQYF.

In its sample, this clonotype was seen a few times. V and J are TRBV19 and TRBJ2-1; no definite D call. The CDR3 loop spans 14 amino acids. Germline V CDR1 and CDR2: LNHDA, SQIVND (reference sequence). V was trimmed by 3 bases and J by 4 bases, leaving 10 bases between them. DNA of the CDR3: TGTGCCAGTAGTATGGCGGAATCGTACAATGAGCAGTTCTTC. Protein: CASSMAESYNEQFF.

Comments on this clonotype: This sequence may be a read error, since a much larger clone differs from it by one base. The CDR3 ends on some other residue instead of the conserved phenylalanine or tryptophan, so this is likely a read error. J is TRBJ2-3 and V is TRBV24-1; TRBD1 matches 8 bases. This CDR3 has 15 residues. The germline gives CDR1 KGHDR, CDR2 SFDVKD. The ends lost 4 bases at V and 1 base at J; junction bases unmatched: 3. CDR3 region: CATSDPTGGTDTQYS. The CDR3 bases are TGTGCCACCAGTGACCCGACAGGGGGCACAGATACGCAGTATTCT.

This clonotype was picked up a small number of times. The chain joins TRBV5-5 to TRBJ2-1; 7 nucleotides match TRBD2. J gave up 5 bases and V 4 bases, and 15 bases lay outside the gene matches. The CDR3 has 17 amino acids. Germline values: CDR1 SGHKS, CDR2 YYEKEE (reference sequence). The CDR3 loop is CASSVERLAWLDNEQFF. The CDR3 DNA is TGTGCCAGCAGCGTCGAACGACTAGCCTGGTTGGACAATGAGCAGTTCTTC.

This clonotype was counted ten times or more. Compared with germline, one end of the junction differs, possibly owing to a read error. The genes are TRBV2 and TRBJ1-1; perhaps TRBD1 as D (6 bases). The CDR3 has 16 residues. In germline, CDR1 is SNHLY, CDR2 FYNNEI. Written as DNA, the CDR3 is TGTGCCGGCAGTGAAGTGCCCACGGGGGCCCACACTGAAGCTTTCTTT. This codes for CAGSEVPTGAHTEAFF.

The chain employs TRBV4-1 and TRBJ2-2; no clear D gene. Trimming shortened V by 0 bases and J by 5 bases, and 16 bases separated the two germline ends. Germline V gives CDR1 MGHRA, CDR2 YSYEKL. The CDR3 has 17 residues. The DNA for the CDR3 is TGCGCCAGCAGCCAAGATCGGGCAGCCTCGCGGACCGGGGAGCTGTTTTTT. This gives the protein CASSQDRAASRTGELFF.

V gene TRBV2 combines with J gene TRBJ2-2; 13 bases match TRBD2. The germline V gene encodes CDR1 SNHLY and CDR2 FYNNEI. V lost 6 bases, J lost 4 bases, and 8 bases stayed unmatched. The CDR3 spans 17 residues. The chain's CDR3 is CASSDRTSGRGTGELFF. The DNA for the CDR3 is TGTGCCAGCAGCGATCGGACTAGCGGGAGAGGCACCGGGGAGCTGTTTTTT.

This clonotype was recorded many times. The chain recombines TRBV11-2 with TRBJ2-2; D is ambiguous. The V end lost 5 bases, the J end lost 9 bases, and 10 bases lay between the germline ends. CDR1 is SGHAT, CDR2 FQNNGV, per germline. This CDR3 has 12 amino acids. The CDR3 coding sequence is TGTGCCAGCAGCCGCTTAGGGTGGGAGCTGTTTTTT. Encoded protein: CASSRLGWELFF.

To note about this clonotype: It may be a read error: a sequence one base away is much more abundant. V and J are TRBV29-1 and TRBJ2-7; D is ambiguous. The CDR3 covers 12 residues. Germline V gene sequence: CDR1 SQVTM, CDR2 ANQGSEA. CDR3 region: CSVRVLGYEQHF. The CDR3 DNA follows: TGCAGCGTTCGGGTCCTGGGGTACGAGCAGCACTTC.

This clonotype was recorded at least ten times. The V and J genes are TRBV10-1 and TRBJ2-1, with D unresolved. There are 13 residues in the CDR3. V lost 5 bases and J 8 bases, leaving 13 bases between the germline ends. Germline V gene lookup returns CDR1 WNHNN and CDR2 SYGVQD (reference sequence). The CDR3 bases are TGCGCCAGCAGTCAGGACCAAAACTATGAGCAGTTCTTC. Amino acid sequence: CASSQDQNYEQFF.

The gene calls are TRBV28 and TRBJ2-1, with 14 bases aligning to TRBD2. Looked up from germline, CDR1 is MDHEN and CDR2 is SYDVKM. Trimming removed 7 bases from V and 4 bases from J; junction bases left unmatched: 6. This CDR3 is built from 16 residues. The CDR3 is CASNRGTSGSYNEQFF. The CDR3 region has the DNA TGTGCCAGCAATAGGGGGACTAGCGGGAGTTACAATGAGCAGTTCTTC.

The chain recombines TRBV7-9 with TRBJ2-5, with D possibly TRBD1 on 5 matching bases. The ends were cut back, 0 bases at V and 4 bases at J, with 15 bases in the middle. Germline V gene sequence: CDR1 SEHNR, CDR2 FQNEAQ (reference sequence). The length of the CDR3 is 16 residues. CDR3 nucleotides: TGTGCCAGCAGCTTAGCCGACAGCGAATTAGGAGAGACCCAGTACTTC. As protein: CASSLADSELGETQYF.

The rearrangement links TRBV7-2 to TRBJ2-7, with TRBD1 matching 9 bases. CDR1 and CDR2 (germline): SGHTA, FQGNSA. CDR3 length equals 14 residues. Unmatched junction bases numbered 5, after V lost 1 base and J lost 7 bases. CDR3 in DNA: TGTGCCAGCAGCTTAGGTGGACAGGGGAGAGAGCAGTACTTC. Its translation: CASSLGGQGREQYF.

The chain has TRBV6-1 and TRBJ2-4; no firm D call. Germline V gene data show CDR1 as MNHNS and CDR2 as SASEGT. Trimming stripped 6 bases from V and 2 bases from J, with 17 bases between. The CDR3 loop spans 16 amino acids. CDR3 protein: CASRGLGDAPKNIQYF. The CDR3 DNA follows: TGTGCCAGCAGGGGTCTGGGCGATGCCCCCAAAAACATTCAGTACTTC.

A note on this clonotype: A much bigger clone sits one base away, suggesting this may be a read error. V and J are TRBV24-1 and TRBJ2-1, with 8 bases aligning to TRBD1. Per the germline V gene, CDR1 is KGHDR and CDR2 is SFDVKD. The CDR3 spans 17 residues. CDR3 nucleotides: TGTGCCACCAGTGGTTTGCAGGGGCAGGGGGCAGGCAATGAGCAGTTCTTC. Its protein product is CATSGLQGQGAGNEQFF.

As concerns this clonotype: Mismatch with germline at one junction end may stem from a read error. This chain joins TRBV15 and TRBJ2-4; D uncertain. The CDR3 consists of 15 residues. Per the germline V gene, CDR1 is LNHNV and CDR2 is YYDKDF (reference sequence). CDR3 DNA: TGTGCCACCAGCAGAGAAACAGTAGCCAAAAACATTCAGTGCTTC. Protein: CATSRETVAKNIQCF.

The chain uses TRBV7-3 and TRBJ2-3; D is unclear. Germline lookup yields CDR1 SGHTA and CDR2 FQGTGA. This CDR3 region has 15 residues. V dropped 0 bases and J dropped 1 base, with 8 bases sitting between them. CDR3 sequence: CASSLTGMGTDTQYF. CDR3 in DNA: TGTGCCAGCAGCTTAACGGGGATGGGCACAGATACGCAGTATTTT.

This clonotype was observed many times. The V and J genes are TRBV30 and TRBJ2-7; possible D gene TRBD1, 5 bases. V was cut by 7 bases and J by 0 bases, with 16 bases left in between. CDR1 GTSNPN and CDR2 SVGIG come from the germline V gene (reference sequence). CDR3 size: 14 residues. The CDR3 DNA sequence: TGTGCCTTGGCCCGGACAACGAGCTCCTACGAGCAGTACTTC. Amino acid sequence: CALARTTSSYEQYF.

This chain links TRBV18 with TRBJ1-6; TRBD1 agrees at 8 bases. The ends lost 3 bases at V and 8 bases at J; junction bases unmatched: 6. Germline V gives CDR1 KGHSH, CDR2 LQKENI. The length of the CDR3 is 15 residues. The CDR3 protein is CASSPETGVYSPLHF. The DNA of the CDR3 is TGTGCCAGCTCACCTGAGACAGGGGTATATTCACCCCTCCACTTT.